This TCR beta chain was captured in a study of blood T cell repertoires in COVID-19. CDR1 MNHEY and CDR2 SMNVEV come from the germline V gene (reference sequence). Trimming took off 11 bases at V and 3 bases at J, with 22 bases between the two ends. The CDR3 runs 16 residues. The age range of participants was about 18 to 90 years, with residence in roughly 25 US areas. Assay: immunoSEQ multiplex PCR; the TCRdb copy retains only in-frame clones and omits some. The sample carries around 300,000 clones, roughly 90% recorded once. V usage is TRBV27 and J usage is TRBJ2-2; possible D gene TRBD2, 6 bases. The sequenced material came from PBMCs or T cells enriched from blood (not recorded which). The source is a middle-aged woman who had recovered from COVID-19. The DNA of the CDR3 is TGTGCCGCCCCCCAGCGGTGGGAGGCTGACACCGGGGAGCTGTTTTTT. Translation: CAAPQRWEADTGELFF.